These 8 T cell receptor beta chains were sequenced from one sample in a study of technical replicates of blood from a handful of donors. The data were produced by immunoSEQ multiplex PCR, yet TCRdb's version contains in-frame clones alone and is incomplete. Seen here are 67,000 or so clones, roughly 92% observed once, and the top ten hold roughly 0.4%. The sample comprised T cells isolated from PBMCs. Every receptor here comes from a human donor in good health.

V usage is TRBV19 and J usage is TRBJ2-7, with 13 bases that match TRBD2. The CDR3 runs to 20 residues. V lost 5 bases and J lost 4; bases outside the gene matches: 20. Germline assignment: CDR1 LNHDA and CDR2 SQIVND (reference sequence). CDR3 coding DNA: TGTGCCAGTAGTTCCTACCCGAATCTACAGACTAGCGGGAGGATTTACGAGCAGTACTTC. Its protein is CASSSYPNLQTSGRIYEQYF.

The chain carries TRBV30 and TRBJ2-1, with TRBD1 matching 7 bases. In germline, CDR1 is GTSNPN, CDR2 SVGIG (reference sequence). V gave up 3 bases and J gave up 0 bases; unmatched junction bases: 2. The CDR3 extends over 14 amino acids. The CDR3 reads CAWRQGSSYNEQFF. The CDR3 bases are TGTGCCTGGAGACAGGGGAGCTCCTACAATGAGCAGTTCTTC.

The J gene is TRBJ1-1, the V gene TRBV7-9; D ambiguous. CDR3 length: 13 amino acids. V lost 2 bases and J lost 5, with 9 bases in between. Germline assignment: CDR1 SEHNR and CDR2 FQNEAQ (reference sequence). The CDR3 nucleotides read TGTGCCAGCAGCTTAAAGAGGGAAACTGAAGCTTTCTTT. Amino acids: CASSLKRETEAFF.

This clone came up once. The chain employs TRBV4-1 and TRBJ2-2; D may be TRBD2 (5 bases). CDR3 length: 16 amino acids. V was clipped by 0 bases and J by 0 bases, with 8 bases between them. Germline CDR1 MGHRA, CDR2 YSYEKL. The CDR3 here is CASSQEGATNTGELFF. The CDR3 nucleotides read TGCGCCAGCAGCCAAGAGGGAGCCACGAACACCGGGGAGCTGTTTTTT.

As for this clone: Sequence at one end of the junction differs from germline and may be a read error. The J gene is TRBJ2-2, the V gene TRBV4-1, with D tentatively TRBD2 (6 bases). The CDR3 has 16 residues. The germline CDR1 and CDR2 sequences are MGHRA and YSYEKL. The CDR3 nucleotides are TGCGCCAGCAGCCAAGTAGGTCTAGCGAATACCGGGGAGCTGTTTTTT. Its protein product is CASSQVGLANTGELFF.

The chain uses TRBV30 and TRBJ1-2; TRBD1 agrees at 10 bases. The CDR3 sequence is 15 residues long. Germline CDR1 GTSNPN, CDR2 SVGIG (reference sequence). V shed 2 bases, J shed 2 bases, and the junction held 5 bases outside the gene matches. CDR3 coding DNA: TGTGCCTGGAGTCTCCGGGACAGGGGAAACTATGGCTACACCTTC. This encodes CAWSLRDRGNYGYTF.

The rearrangement uses TRBV29-1 and TRBJ1-4, with 7 bases identical to TRBD1. J lost 6 bases, V lost 4 bases, and 8 bases had no gene match. The CDR3 loop spans 14 amino acids. In germline, CDR1 is SQVTM, CDR2 ANQGSEA. The CDR3 protein is CSVGKGTADEKLFF. CDR3 sequence (DNA): TGCAGCGTTGGTAAGGGGACAGCAGATGAAAAACTGTTTTTT.

With regard to this clone: The junction differs from germline at one of its ends, possibly a read error. The chain employs TRBV15 and TRBJ2-7; TRBD2 aligns across 12 bases. The CDR3 totals 16 residues. CDR1 is LNHNV, CDR2 YYDKDF, per germline (reference sequence). The CDR3 DNA reads TGTGCCACCAGCACCCTGACTAGCGGGAGCTCCTCCGAGCAGTACTTC. Translating gives CATSTLTSGSSSEQYF.